A single sample gave rise to the 23 T cell receptor beta chains below, sequenced in a study of glioma-infiltrating T cells. Using RNA template, CDR3s of TCR alpha and beta were amplified with iRepertoire arm-PCR. In TCRdb, the multiplex PCR reads were re-called with MiXCR into one record per CDR3 protein. The data contain some 160,000 distinct CDR3 sequences, roughly two fifths of them singletons. The source material was glioma tissue, nonneoplastic brain tissue, or PBMCs (not recorded which). All receptors derive from a human donor with low-grade glioma or glioblastoma, undergoing nonglioma brain surgery, or in good health (not recorded which).

The CDR3 reads CASSLGGGRAFF. Here the CDR3 DNA reads TGTGCCAGCAGCTTAGGTGGGGGGCGAGCTTTCTTT. This chain uses TRBV11-2 with TRBJ1-1, with D perhaps matching TRBD1 (6 bases). Trimming pared 1 base from V and 10 bases from J, leaving 10 bases between. CDR3 length equals 12 residues. Germline CDR1 and CDR2: SGHAT and FQNNGV.

In the case of this clonotype: A read error may be the cause here, since a much bigger clone is one base away. The chain links TRBV7-9 to TRBJ1-6; D not resolved. Germline CDR1 reads SEHNR; CDR2 reads FQNEAQ (reference sequence). The CDR3 contains 13 residues. The CDR3 DNA reads TGTGCCATCAGCTTAATCATGGGGTCACCCCTCCACTTT. This codes for CAISLIMGSPLHF.

This clonotype was recorded many times. V usage is TRBV18 and J usage is TRBJ2-1; 7 bases fit TRBD2. Germline V gives CDR1 KGHSH, CDR2 LQKENI. V dropped 0 bases and J dropped 1; count of bases not matched to a gene: 3. This CDR3 region has 16 residues. The CDR3 sequence: CASSPPSGGSYNEQFF. The CDR3 bases are TGTGCCAGCTCACCACCGTCGGGAGGATCCTACAATGAGCAGTTCTTC.

This clonotype was detected once. The germline gene is not matched at one end of the junction; a read error may be the cause. This chain links TRBV6-6 with TRBJ2-6; 9 nucleotides align to TRBD1. The length of the CDR3 is 19 residues. Germline values: CDR1 MNHNY, CDR2 SVGAGI (reference sequence). The CDR3 sequence: CASGYQQGARSSGANVLTF. The CDR3 DNA is TGTGCCAGCGGTTACCAACAGGGGGCTCGTAGCTCTGGGGCCAACGTCCTGACTTTC.

This clonotype occurred many times. J is TRBJ2-1 and V is TRBV27; tentatively, D is TRBD2 (5 bases). With 5 bases removed from V and 10 bases from J, the gap between germline ends came to 12 bases. CDR1 is MNHEY and CDR2 is SMNVEV in the germline V gene (reference sequence). This CDR3 spans 12 amino acids. Here the CDR3 DNA reads TGTGCCAGCAGTCCACCAGGACTCGAGCAGTTCTTC. The encoded protein is CASSPPGLEQFF.

This clonotype occurred many times. The chain is built from TRBV28 and TRBJ1-4; 8 bases align to TRBD1. The CDR3 contains 15 residues. From germline, CDR1 is MDHEN and CDR2 SYDVKM. Germline trimming cut 5 bases from V and 0 bases from J; bases unmatched to any gene: 2. CDR3 DNA sequence: TGTGCCAGCAGTCAACAGGGGGCAACTAATGAAAAACTGTTTTTT. This gives the protein CASSQQGATNEKLFF.

J is TRBJ2-1 and V is TRBV12-3 or TRBV12-4; TRBD2 matches at 10 bases. V trimming: 8 bases; J trimming: 9 bases; junction bases outside the gene matches: 7. The CDR3 sequence is 13 residues long. CDR3 sequence: CASSASGSGEQFF. The CDR3 DNA reads TGTGCCAGCTCGGCTAGCGGGAGCGGTGAGCAGTTCTTC.

A word on this clonotype: This sequence may be a read error, since a much larger clone differs from it by one base. This chain joins TRBV6-1 and TRBJ2-7; TRBD1 matches 9 bases. The CDR3 sequence is 17 residues long. V lost 5 bases, J lost 1 base, and 12 bases stayed unmatched. Germline CDR1 and CDR2: MNHNS and SASEGT. CDR3: CASSCTWDRVKSYEQYF. In nucleotides, the CDR3 is TGTGCCAGCAGTTGCACCTGGGACAGGGTAAAATCCTACGAGCAGTACTTC.

This clonotype was recorded at least ten times. The rearrangement links TRBV28 to TRBJ1-5; 8 bases map to TRBD1. Germline assignment: CDR1 MDHEN and CDR2 SYDVKM. V dropped 2 bases and J dropped 6; count of bases not matched to a gene: 12. This CDR3 has 17 amino acids. CDR3 DNA: TGTGCCAGCAGTTTAGAAGTGTTTGGACAGGGCGGTCAGCCCCAGCATTTT. Protein sequence: CASSLEVFGQGGQPQHF.

There are many counts of this clonotype. The chain links TRBV27 to TRBJ1-3, with D perhaps TRBD1 (5 bases). The germline V and J ends were trimmed by 4 bases and 4 bases, with 11 bases remaining between them. The germline gives CDR1 MNHEY, CDR2 SMNVEV (reference sequence). This CDR3 comprises 14 residues. The CDR3 region has the DNA TGTGCCAGCAGTTCTCGGACACCAGGAAACACCATATATTTT. Translated, it gives CASSSRTPGNTIYF.

This clonotype was detected ten times or more. The genes are TRBV20-1 and TRBJ2-7, with D possibly called TRBD1 or TRBD2 (5 bases each). V was trimmed by 1 base and J by 2 bases, leaving 15 bases between them. This CDR3 is 15 amino acids long. Germline V gene lookup returns CDR1 DFQATT and CDR2 SNEGSKA (reference sequence). The CDR3 spells CSARAGPRWAYEQYF. The CDR3 nucleotides read TGCAGTGCTAGAGCGGGACCCCGATGGGCCTACGAGCAGTACTTC.

This clonotype was seen at least ten times. The chain has TRBV20-1 and TRBJ1-1; a possible D gene is TRBD1 (5 bases). The germline V gene encodes CDR1 DFQATT and CDR2 SNEGSKA (reference sequence). The CDR3 consists of 15 residues. V was trimmed by 4 bases and J by 2 bases, leaving 17 bases between them. CDR3 DNA: TGCAGTGCTACCCTTTTCGGGGGTCAAAACACTGAAGCTTTCTTT. It codes for CSATLFGGQNTEAFF.

This clonotype was observed a handful of times. The chain employs TRBV19 and TRBJ2-1, with D tentatively TRBD2 (6 bases). V was shortened by 3 bases and J by 4 bases, with 16 bases between the two germline ends. This CDR3 has 16 amino acids. Germline loops: CDR1 LNHDA, CDR2 SQIVND (reference sequence). CDR3 bases: TGTGCCAGTAGTATTGGTGTGGAGGCGGGGTACAATGAGCAGTTCTTC. Translating it yields CASSIGVEAGYNEQFF.

Many counts were recorded for this clonotype. This chain connects TRBV6-1 to TRBJ2-7; D unresolved. V lost 7 bases and J lost 5, with 15 bases in between. The CDR3 length is 13 residues. The V gene's germline CDR1 is MNHNS and CDR2 SASEGT. This chain's CDR3 is CASNPLGSDEQYF. DNA for the CDR3: TGTGCCAGCAATCCGTTGGGAAGCGACGAGCAGTACTTC.

The rearrangement links TRBV6-1 to TRBJ2-1; 7 bases are a match to TRBD2. Germline loops: CDR1 MNHNS, CDR2 SASEGT. There are 15 residues in the CDR3. The V gene end was trimmed by 5 bases and the J gene end by 8 bases; junction bases not matched to a gene: 12. The CDR3 is CASSPQREPVYEQFF. Here the CDR3 DNA reads TGTGCCAGCAGTCCCCAGCGGGAACCGGTCTATGAGCAGTTCTTC.

This clonotype was seen many times. The genes are TRBV6-1 and TRBJ1-6; TRBD1 agrees at 8 bases. Germline values: CDR1 MNHNS, CDR2 SASEGT. The trim removed 2 bases at V and 10 bases at J, leaving 10 bases unmatched. The CDR3 sequence is 16 residues long. The CDR3 sequence: CASSEPTGVQGSPLHF. The CDR3 DNA is TGTGCCAGCAGTGAACCGACAGGGGTTCAAGGGTCACCCCTCCACTTT.

As concerns this clonotype: A much larger clone sits a single nucleotide away, making a read error possible. The chain uses TRBV24-1 and TRBJ2-1, with D maybe TRBD1 (6 bases). The germline V gene has CDR1 KGHDR and CDR2 SFDVKD. CDR3 length: 16 amino acids. The CDR3 here is CATSKTGWDTYNEQLF. DNA of the CDR3: TGTGCCACCAGTAAGACCGGGTGGGACACCTACAATGAGCAGCTCTTC.

This clonotype was seen ten or more times. This CDR3 reads CASTPSQALAKNIQYF. CDR3 nucleotide sequence: TGTGCCAGCACCCCAAGTCAGGCCTTAGCCAAAAACATTCAGTACTTC. V is TRBV27 and J is TRBJ2-4; D gene unclear. Germline lookup yields CDR1 MNHEY and CDR2 SMNVEV (reference sequence). Trimming took off 7 bases at V and 0 bases at J, with 16 bases between the two ends. The length of the CDR3 is 16 residues.

The count of this clonotype is one. This chain connects TRBV7-2 to TRBJ2-7, with D unclear. The CDR3 extends over 12 amino acids. The germline V gene encodes CDR1 SGHTA and CDR2 FQGNSA. CDR3 nucleotides: TGCAGCGTTGTAGGCAGAAACTACGAGCAGTACGTC. Amino acid sequence: CSVVGRNYEQYV.

In the case of this clonotype: A much bigger clone sits one base away, suggesting this may be a read error. V and J are TRBV28 and TRBJ1-1; D is undetermined. Germline V CDR1 and CDR2: MDHEN, SYDVKM. This CDR3 comprises 12 residues. CDR3 DNA: TGTGCCAGCAGCCCCGGACGGTTTGAAGCTCTCTTT. As protein: CASSPGRFEALF. Looking up the rest from reference TRBV28 and TRBJ1-1 gives the full variable domain: DVKVTQSSRYLVKRTGEKVFLECVQDMDHENMFWYRQDPGLGLRLIYFSYDVKMKEKGDIPEGYSVSREKKERFSLILESASTNQTSMYLCASSPGRFEALFGQGTRLTVV.

This clonotype was detected once. The CDR3 region is CASSSENEQFF. Here the CDR3 DNA reads TGTGCCAGCAGCTCAGAGAATGAGCAGTTCTTC. This chain connects TRBV5-5 to TRBJ2-1; D is undetermined. From germline, CDR1 is SGHKS and CDR2 YYEKEE (reference sequence). This CDR3 contains 11 residues. The V end was cut by 3 bases, the J end by 7 bases, with 5 bases between.

Concerning this clonotype itself: Sequence at one end of the junction differs from germline and may be a read error. The V call is TRBV7-2, the J call TRBJ2-3; D remains ambiguous. Germline-derived CDR1 and CDR2 are SGHTA and FQGNSA. The CDR3 runs to 11 residues. CDR3 amino acids: CASSSTETQYF. The CDR3, as DNA: TGTGCCAGCTCCAGCACAGAAACGCAGTATTTT.

Details on this clonotype: This may be a read error, as it is one base from a much larger clone. CDR3 loop: CASSYVVNTEASF. The CDR3 bases are TGTGCCAGCAGTTACGTAGTGAACACTGAAGCTTCCTTT. The chain uses TRBV6-9 and TRBJ1-1; D is ambiguous. CDR1 is MNHGY and CDR2 is SVAAGI in the germline V gene. The CDR3 has 13 residues.